This T cell receptor (beta chain) was recorded in a study of T-cell memory formation after mild COVID-19. On the study more broadly: Across donors, TCR clusters were largely donor specific. Whole-study findings and limits: Some clones that responded turned up in pre-infection memory, which suggests that cross-reactive memory joined in.

This CDR3 has 15 amino acids. With 1 base clipped from V and 3 bases from J, the junction kept 3 bases outside the gene matches. CDR1 SGHVS and CDR2 FNYEAQ come from the germline V gene. Via MiXCR, TCRdb re-called the 5' RACE reads, giving one row per CDR3 protein. This sample carries roughly 260,000 distinct CDR3 sequences, around 17% of them seen once, and the ten largest clones take 3.5%. As to this clonotype: Its target is unknown.

The chain links TRBV7-6 to TRBJ2-1, with 7 positions matching TRBD2. The sample consisted of PBMCs or a T cell subset sorted from them (not recorded which). The receptor was derived from a young man who had mild COVID-19 (a few samples of this study predate the infection). Cell type and time point are not known. As DNA, the CDR3 is TGTGCCAGCAGCTTAGATCCGGGGGGCTACAATGAGCAGTTCTTC. It translates to CASSLDPGGYNEQFF.